The rows below give T cell receptor beta chains drawn from one sample of a study of blood T cell repertoires in COVID-19. The table came from immunoSEQ multiplex PCR; TCRdb's copy has only in-frame clones and leaves some out. The sample lists around 45,000 clones, approximately 83% occurring once. Sequencing was performed on peripheral blood. Every receptor here comes from a man at least 80 years old in a cohort sampled during active COVID-19. The conserved cysteine and the conserved F or W are not part of the CDR3 here. Fields, in order: V gene, CDR3 length, CDR3 protein.

TRBV27	9	ASSTINEQF
TRBV28	13	ASSFSPEGFHEQY
TRBV5-1	13	ASSFLNRGYSEQF
TRBV9	12	ASSPDLSGNTIY
TRBV28	13	ASSLKRVLNTEAF
TRBV5-1	11	ASSLGGDYGYT
TRBV4-1	12	ASSREGSNQPQH
TRBV5-1	14	ASSLYGQGAGNTIY
TRBV19	13	ASSPDRGPNYGYT
TRBV21-1	14	ASSKETWGDGTEAF
TRBV7-8	13	ASSFLLAGANVLT
TRBV28	13	ASSSNAGLQEKLF
TRBV27	11	ASSTRSGNTIY
TRBV10-3	13	ASERGLDSGNTIY
TRBV7-9	10	ASSGQVDTQY
TRBV3-1/TRBV3-2	16	ASSHSGLAGGPGNEQF
TRBV28	13	ASSYLGGSNTEAF
TRBV5-1	15	ASSLEPVTALSYEQY
TRBV10-3	11	AISRGQHTEAF
TRBV4-3	12	ASSQEDRNGELF
TRBV6-5	13	ASSTPGVGTGELF
TRBV20-1	6	SVDGYT
TRBV2	10	ASRQDSYEQY
TRBV24-1	11	ATSPSRAYGYT
TRBV30	12	AWGPRGSYNEQF
TRBV9	16	ASSKRDRWTSGGAEQF
TRBV6-5	10	ASRDWGQPQH
TRBV19	12	ATKTTGGIHGYT
TRBV9	16	ASSVGTSGKISTDTQY
TRBV18	12	ASSPLRESYGYT
TRBV5-6	14	ASSTSDARANTEAF
TRBV18	12	ASSPVGVPTEAF
TRBV5-6	14	ASSLRLAGSTDTQY
TRBV21-1	15	ASSNYPGCSSGNTIY
TRBV12-3/TRBV12-4	9	ASSTYNEQF
TRBV4-1	13	ASSQVAGASYGYT
TRBV19	16	ASSIKAGGFTPNNEQF
TRBV4-1	12	ASSQGGGRNTIY
TRBV5-8	11	ASSLAAAHGYT
TRBV13	12	ASSLWGGHSPLH
TRBV15	13	ATSRDRGQAKFLT
TRBV28	12	ASTMGRGGYGYT